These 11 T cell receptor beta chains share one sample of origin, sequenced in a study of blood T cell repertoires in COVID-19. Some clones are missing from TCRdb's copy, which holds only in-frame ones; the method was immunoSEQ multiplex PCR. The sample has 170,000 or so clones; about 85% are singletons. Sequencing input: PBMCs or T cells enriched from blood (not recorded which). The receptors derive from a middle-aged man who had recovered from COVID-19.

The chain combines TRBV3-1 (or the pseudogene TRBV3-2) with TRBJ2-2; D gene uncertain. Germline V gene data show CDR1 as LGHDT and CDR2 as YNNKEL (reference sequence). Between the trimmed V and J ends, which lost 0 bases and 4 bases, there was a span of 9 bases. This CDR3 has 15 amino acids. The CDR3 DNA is TGTGCCAGCAGCCAAGATTCTATAAGCACCGGGGAGCTGTTTTTT. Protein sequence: CASSQDSISTGELFF.

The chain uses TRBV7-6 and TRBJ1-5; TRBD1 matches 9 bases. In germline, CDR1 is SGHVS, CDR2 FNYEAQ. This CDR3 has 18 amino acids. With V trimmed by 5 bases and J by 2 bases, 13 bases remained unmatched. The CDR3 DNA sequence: TGTGCCAGCAGCCCGGTATTGGGACAGGGTGGTGGCAATCAGCCCCAGCATTTT. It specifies CASSPVLGQGGGNQPQHF.

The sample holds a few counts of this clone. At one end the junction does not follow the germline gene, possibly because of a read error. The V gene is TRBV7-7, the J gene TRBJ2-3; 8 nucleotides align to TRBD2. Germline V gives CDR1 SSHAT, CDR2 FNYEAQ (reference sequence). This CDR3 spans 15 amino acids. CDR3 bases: TGTGCTAGCAGCCCTCACGGCGGGGGGCTAGATACGCAGTATTTT. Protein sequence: CASSPHGGGLDTQYF.

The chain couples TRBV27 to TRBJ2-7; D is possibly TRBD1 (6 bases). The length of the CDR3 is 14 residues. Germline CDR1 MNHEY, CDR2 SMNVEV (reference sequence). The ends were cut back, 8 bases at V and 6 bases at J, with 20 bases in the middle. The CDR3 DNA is TGTGCCAGCCGCACCCGGGACAACCCTTCCGAGCAGTACTTC. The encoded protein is CASRTRDNPSEQYF.

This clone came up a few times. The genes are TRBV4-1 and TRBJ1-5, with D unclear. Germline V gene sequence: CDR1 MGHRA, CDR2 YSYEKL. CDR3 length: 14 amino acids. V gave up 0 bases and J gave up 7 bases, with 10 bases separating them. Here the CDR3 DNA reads TGCGCCAGCAGCCAAGAGGCTCCCGAACAGCCCCAGCATTTT. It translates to CASSQEAPEQPQHF.

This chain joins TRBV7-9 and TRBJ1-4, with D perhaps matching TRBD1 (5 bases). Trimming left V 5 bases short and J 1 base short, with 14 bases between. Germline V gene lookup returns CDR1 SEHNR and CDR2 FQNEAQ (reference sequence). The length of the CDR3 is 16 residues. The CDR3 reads CASSPLLGGTNEKLFF. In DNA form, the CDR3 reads TGTGCCAGCAGCCCCCTGCTGGGGGGAACTAATGAAAAACTGTTTTTT.

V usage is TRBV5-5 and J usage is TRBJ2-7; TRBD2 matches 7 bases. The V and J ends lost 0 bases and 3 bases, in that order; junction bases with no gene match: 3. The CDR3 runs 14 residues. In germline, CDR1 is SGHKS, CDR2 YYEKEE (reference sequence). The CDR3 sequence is CASSLGGRDYEQYF. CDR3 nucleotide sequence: TGTGCCAGCAGCTTGGGCGGGAGAGACTACGAGCAGTACTTC. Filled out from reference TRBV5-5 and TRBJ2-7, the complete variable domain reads DAGVTQSPTHLIKTRGQQVTLRCSPISGHKSVSWYQQVLGQGPQFIFQYYEKEERGRGNFPDRFSARQFPNYSSELNVNALLLGDSALYLCASSLGGRDYEQYFGPGTRLTVT.

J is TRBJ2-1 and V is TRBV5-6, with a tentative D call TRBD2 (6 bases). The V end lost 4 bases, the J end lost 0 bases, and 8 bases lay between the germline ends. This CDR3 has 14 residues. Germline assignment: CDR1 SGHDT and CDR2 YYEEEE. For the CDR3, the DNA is TGTGCCAGCAGCACCGGGAGCTCCTACAATGAGCAGTTCTTC. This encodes CASSTGSSYNEQFF.

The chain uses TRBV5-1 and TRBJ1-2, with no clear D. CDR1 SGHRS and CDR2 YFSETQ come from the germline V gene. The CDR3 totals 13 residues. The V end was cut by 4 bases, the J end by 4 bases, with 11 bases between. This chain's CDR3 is CASSPDGGYGYTF. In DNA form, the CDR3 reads TGCGCCAGCAGCCCCGACGGAGGCTATGGCTACACCTTC. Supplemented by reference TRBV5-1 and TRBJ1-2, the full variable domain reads KAGVTQTPRYLIKTRGQQVTLSCSPISGHRSVSWYQQTPGQGLQFLFEYFSETQRNKGNFPGRFSGRQFSNSRSEMNVSTLELGDSALYLCASSPDGGYGYTFGSGTRLTVV.

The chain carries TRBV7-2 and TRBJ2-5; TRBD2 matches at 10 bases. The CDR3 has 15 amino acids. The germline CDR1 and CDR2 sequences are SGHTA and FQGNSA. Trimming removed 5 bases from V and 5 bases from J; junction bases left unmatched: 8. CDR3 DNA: TGTGCCAGCAGCCGTCAAGCGGGGGGGCAGGAGACCCAGTACTTC. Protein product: CASSRQAGGQETQYF.

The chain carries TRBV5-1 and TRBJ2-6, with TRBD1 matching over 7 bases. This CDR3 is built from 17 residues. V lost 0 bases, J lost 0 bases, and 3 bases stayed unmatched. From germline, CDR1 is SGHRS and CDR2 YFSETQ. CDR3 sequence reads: CASSLAGQRSGANVLTF. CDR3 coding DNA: TGCGCCAGCAGCTTGGCGGGACAGCGCTCTGGGGCCAACGTCCTGACTTTC.